A single sample gave rise to the 26 T cell receptor beta chains below, sequenced in a study of blood T cell repertoires in COVID-19. Measured with immunoSEQ multiplex PCR; TCRdb has only the in-frame clones, and not every one. The sample lists roughly 140,000 clones, more than 70% occurring once. Sample: peripheral blood. These receptor sequences come from a woman between 50 and 59 years old with acute or convalescent COVID-19.

This clone has only a few counts. The chain has TRBV28 and TRBJ1-1; 10 bases line up with TRBD1. Trimming at V came to 5 bases and at J to 4 bases, leaving 7 bases not matched to a gene. Germline V gives CDR1 MDHEN, CDR2 SYDVKM. This CDR3 is 15 amino acids long. The chain's CDR3 is CASSPQGQGFTEAFF. The CDR3 DNA sequence: TGTGCCAGCAGTCCACAGGGACAGGGGTTCACTGAAGCTTTCTTT.

CDR3 bases: TGTGCCAGCAGCCCAGGAACAGGGGGGGTCTACACCTTC. Protein product: CASSPGTGGVYTF. The chain uses TRBV7-9 and TRBJ1-2; TRBD1 agrees at 8 bases. Germline trimming cut 5 bases from V and 10 bases from J; bases unmatched to any gene: 9. The germline CDR1 and CDR2 sequences are SEHNR and FQNEAQ (reference sequence). The CDR3 spans 13 residues.

V and J are TRBV3-1 (or the pseudogene TRBV3-2) and TRBJ1-1; the match to TRBD1 covers 8 bases. This CDR3 is built from 15 residues. Germline CDR1 reads LGHDT; CDR2 reads YNNKEL (reference sequence). V gave up 1 base and J gave up 5 bases; unmatched junction bases: 6. CDR3 in amino acids: CASSQAGQEGTEAFF. CDR3 bases: TGTGCCAGCAGCCAAGCGGGACAGGAGGGGACTGAAGCTTTCTTT.

The rearrangement joins TRBV27 to TRBJ1-6; 9 positions match TRBD1. V lost 5 bases, J lost 7 bases, and 15 bases stayed unmatched. Germline CDR1 is MNHEY and CDR2 is SMNVEV (reference sequence). CDR3 size: 18 residues. Here the CDR3 reads CASSPVAIQGAGNSPLHF. For the CDR3, the DNA is TGTGCCAGCAGTCCAGTCGCCATACAGGGGGCGGGGAATTCACCCCTCCACTTT.

This clone was seen more than once but under ten times. This chain links TRBV24-1 with TRBJ2-5; D call uncertain. Trimming pared 0 bases from V and 2 bases from J, leaving 18 bases between. The germline gives CDR1 KGHDR, CDR2 SFDVKD. CDR3 size: 18 residues. The CDR3 sequence is CATSDLLNVEVFQETQYF. CDR3 coding DNA: TGTGCCACCAGTGATTTGCTAAATGTCGAGGTATTTCAAGAGACCCAGTACTTC.

This clone was seen a handful of times. V is TRBV30 and J is TRBJ2-3; a weak D match, TRBD1 (6 bases). There are 14 residues in the CDR3. The germline V gene encodes CDR1 GTSNPN and CDR2 SVGIG (reference sequence). This CDR3 reads CVARRGKVTDTQYF. The CDR3 DNA follows: TGTGTGGCCCGTAGGGGGAAGGTCACAGATACGCAGTATTTT.

This clone came up once. The genes are TRBV19 and TRBJ2-5; D possibly corresponds to TRBD2 (6 bases). This CDR3 is 14 amino acids long. V lost 3 bases and J lost 2, with 10 bases in between. The germline V gene has CDR1 LNHDA and CDR2 SQIVND (reference sequence). The DNA for the CDR3 is TGTGCCAGTAGTATTAGCGGATTACAAGAGACCCAGTACTTC. This sequence encodes CASSISGLQETQYF. Full variable domain (remainder filled in from reference TRBV19 and TRBJ2-5): DGGITQSPKYLFRKEGQNVTLSCEQNLNHDAMYWYRQDPGQGLRLIYYSQIVNDFQKGDIAEGYSVSREKKESFPLTVTSAQKNPTAFYLCASSISGLQETQYFGPGTRLLVL.

The chain has TRBV7-2 and TRBJ1-1, with 10 bases lining up with TRBD1. Germline V gives CDR1 SGHTA, CDR2 FQGNSA. Trimming cost V 6 bases and J 10 bases; bases outside gene matches: 14. The length of the CDR3 is 15 residues. The CDR3 nucleotides are TGTGCCAGCAGTCCCGGGACAGGGGTGACTGTCGGAGCTTTCTTT. Its protein product is CASSPGTGVTVGAFF.

The genes are TRBV29-1 and TRBJ2-3; possibly TRBD2 for D (5 bases). V lost 0 bases, J lost 0 bases, and 10 bases lay in between. Germline V gives CDR1 SQVTM, CDR2 ANQGSEA. The CDR3 has 15 amino acids. The CDR3 here is CSVEDGAESTDTQYF. As DNA, the CDR3 is TGCAGCGTTGAAGATGGAGCGGAGAGCACAGATACGCAGTATTTT.

The chain has TRBV18 and TRBJ1-4; D is perhaps TRBD1 (5 bases). Germline V gene data show CDR1 as KGHSH and CDR2 as LQKENI. The V gene lost 3 bases and the J gene lost 4 bases, with 9 bases spanning the gap. The CDR3 runs 14 residues. The DNA for the CDR3 is TGTGCCAGCTCACCGACAGCACTTAATGAAAAACTGTTTTTT. It codes for CASSPTALNEKLFF.

V is TRBV6-5 and J is TRBJ1-1; a weak D match, TRBD1 (5 bases). CDR1 and CDR2 from the germline V gene are MNHEY and SVGAGI. There are 16 residues in the CDR3. V lost 0 bases and J lost 4, with 15 bases in between. The CDR3, as DNA: TGTGCCAGCAGTTACTCGGTTCAGGGTGTCCGCACTGAAGCTTTCTTT. Its protein product is CASSYSVQGVRTEAFF.

The V and J genes are TRBV7-7 and TRBJ2-7; D might be TRBD2 (5 bases). The CDR3 has 13 amino acids. CDR1 SSHAT and CDR2 FNYEAQ come from the germline V gene (reference sequence). With 5 bases removed from V and 2 bases from J, the gap between germline ends came to 10 bases. Here the CDR3 DNA reads TGTGCCAGCAGCCCCGGGGTCGCCTACGAGCAGTACTTC. Amino acid sequence: CASSPGVAYEQYF.

This clone appeared a single time. The V and J genes are TRBV9 and TRBJ1-2; 9 nucleotides agree with TRBD1. Germline CDR1 is SGDLS and CDR2 is YYNGEE. The trim removed 2 bases at V and 10 bases at J, leaving 3 bases unmatched. The CDR3 is 12 residues long. CDR3 in amino acids: CASSVGTGIYTF. Written as DNA, the CDR3 is TGTGCCAGCAGCGTCGGGACAGGGATCTACACCTTC.

The chain is built from TRBV7-9 and TRBJ1-6; a possible D gene is TRBD1 (6 bases). The germline V gene encodes CDR1 SEHNR and CDR2 FQNEAQ (reference sequence). The CDR3 is 15 amino acids. Trimming took off 5 bases at V and 9 bases at J, with 17 bases between the two ends. CDR3 in DNA: TGTGCCAGCAGCGCCCTGACAGGTTCCGCTTCACCCCTCCACTTT. It encodes CASSALTGSASPLHF.

This chain joins TRBV18 and TRBJ2-1, with D perhaps matching TRBD2 (6 bases). The CDR3 totals 16 residues. Germline assignment: CDR1 KGHSH and CDR2 LQKENI. Trimming left V 3 bases short and J 5 bases short, with 17 bases between. The CDR3 loop is CASSPPSGRGNNEQFF. CDR3 DNA sequence: TGTGCCAGCTCACCCCCCTCTGGGCGGGGAAACAATGAGCAGTTCTTC.

The J gene is TRBJ2-1, the V gene TRBV19, with D possibly TRBD1 on 5 matching bases. CDR1 is LNHDA, CDR2 SQIVND, per germline (reference sequence). The CDR3 consists of 17 residues. V gave up 4 bases and J gave up 1 base, with 17 bases separating them. The CDR3 DNA sequence: TGTGCCAGTAGTACCAGTAGACAGACCCTATCCTACAATGAGCAGTTCTTC. It yields the protein CASSTSRQTLSYNEQFF.

The sample holds a few counts of this clone. The gene calls are TRBV7-9 and TRBJ2-7, with 10 bases that match TRBD2. Germline CDR1 SEHNR, CDR2 FQNEAQ (reference sequence). V shed 2 bases and J 6 bases; nucleotides not matched to a gene: 4. The CDR3 extends over 14 amino acids. Here the CDR3 reads CASSLMGLAFEQYF. The CDR3 bases are TGTGCCAGCAGCTTAATGGGACTAGCGTTCGAGCAGTACTTC. Together with reference TRBV7-9 and TRBJ2-7, the CDR3 gives the full variable domain: DTGVSQNPRHKITKRGQNVTFRCDPISEHNRLYWYRQTLGQGPEFLTYFQNEAQLEKSRLLSDRFSAERPKGSFSTLEIQRTEQGDSAMYLCASSLMGLAFEQYFGPGTRLTVT.

There are a few counts of this clone. This chain uses TRBV12-5 with TRBJ1-5, with a tentative D call TRBD1 (6 bases). Germline V gene lookup returns CDR1 LGHNT and CDR2 FRNRAP. The V end was cut by 1 base, the J end by 4 bases, with 8 bases between. The CDR3 has 14 residues. The CDR3 sequence is CASGLGQENQPQHF. The CDR3 region has the DNA TGTGCTAGTGGTTTGGGACAGGAAAATCAGCCCCAGCATTTT.

This clone appeared once. The CDR3 DNA reads TGTGCCAGCAGCTTGGGGACAGCAACTAATGAAAAACTGTTTTTT. Translated: CASSLGTATNEKLFF. This rearrangement joins TRBV7-2 to TRBJ1-4; 7 bases agree with TRBD1. Unmatched junction bases numbered 1, after V lost 3 bases and J lost 0 bases. This CDR3 has 15 amino acids. Germline V CDR1 and CDR2: SGHTA, FQGNSA. The full variable domain, its missing parts supplied by reference TRBV7-2 and TRBJ1-4, is GAGVSQSPSNKVTEKGKDVELRCDPISGHTALYWYRQSLGQGLEFLIYFQGNSAPDKSGLPSDRFSAERTGGSVSTLTIQRTQQEDSAVYLCASSLGTATNEKLFFGSGTQLSVL.

V is TRBV3-1 (or the pseudogene TRBV3-2) and J is TRBJ1-2; D gene uncertain. This CDR3 comprises 12 residues. Germline-derived CDR1 and CDR2 are LGHDT and YNNKEL (reference sequence). V was shortened by 1 base and J by 11 bases, with 11 bases between the two germline ends. Here the CDR3 reads CASSQVSGPYTF. The CDR3, as DNA: TGTGCCAGCAGCCAAGTATCGGGTCCATACACCTTC.

The rearrangement links TRBV24-1 to TRBJ1-2; TRBD1 aligns across 12 bases. V was pared by 5 bases and J by 8 bases, with 5 bases of the junction left unmatched. Germline CDR1 KGHDR, CDR2 SFDVKD. CDR3 length: 14 amino acids. The CDR3, as DNA: TGTGCCACCAGTGGGGACAGGGGGCGCGAAGGCTACACCTTC. It translates to CATSGDRGREGYTF.

As to this clone: This sample includes further DNA sequences coding for the same CDR3. V gene TRBV18 combines with J gene TRBJ1-1; D unresolved. The CDR3 sequence is 14 residues long. V shed 1 base and J shed 1 base, with 7 bases lying between them. Germline V gene lookup returns CDR1 KGHSH and CDR2 LQKENI. CDR3 sequence (DNA): TGTGCCAGCTCACCACTCCGGGGGAACACTGAAGCTTTCTTT. Translation gives CASSPLRGNTEAFF.

The chain employs TRBV2 and TRBJ1-3, with D unresolved. Trimming removed 5 bases at V and 0 bases at J, with 14 bases between. CDR1 SNHLY and CDR2 FYNNEI come from the germline V gene. The length of the CDR3 is 16 residues. The CDR3 is CASSYGGGISGNTIYF. In nucleotides, the CDR3 is TGTGCCAGCAGTTATGGAGGAGGTATCTCTGGAAACACCATATATTTT.

The chain combines TRBV7-7 with TRBJ2-5, with 12 bases aligning to TRBD2. Unmatched junction bases numbered 6, after V lost 5 bases and J lost 5 bases. CDR1 SSHAT and CDR2 FNYEAQ come from the germline V gene (reference sequence). The CDR3 is 15 amino acids. CDR3 sequence (DNA): TGTGCCAGCAGCAAGACTAGCGGGGGTTCGGAGACCCAGTACTTC. Amino acids: CASSKTSGGSETQYF.

The V call is TRBV20-1, the J call TRBJ1-2; D is undetermined. The CDR3 consists of 11 residues. The V and J ends lost 6 bases and 7 bases respectively, with 12 bases between them. Germline V gives CDR1 DFQATT, CDR2 SNEGSKA (reference sequence). The CDR3 here is CSAAPSAGYTF. For the CDR3, the DNA is TGCAGTGCCGCGCCCTCCGCTGGCTACACCTTC.

The gene calls are TRBV2 and TRBJ1-1, with a possible D match to TRBD1 (6 bases). This CDR3 has 16 residues. V was pared by 2 bases and J by 5 bases, with 18 bases between. Looked up from germline, CDR1 is SNHLY and CDR2 is FYNNEI. The CDR3 sequence is CASSELGTGLGTEAFF. CDR3 sequence (DNA): TGTGCCAGCAGTGAACTAGGAACAGGGCTCGGGACTGAAGCTTTCTTT. Supplemented by reference TRBV2 and TRBJ1-1, the full variable domain reads EPEVTQTPSHQVTQMGQEVILRCVPISNHLYFYWYRQILGQKVEFLVSFYNNEISEKSEIFDDQFSVERPDGSNFTLKIRSTKLEDSAMYFCASSELGTGLGTEAFFGQGTRLTVV.